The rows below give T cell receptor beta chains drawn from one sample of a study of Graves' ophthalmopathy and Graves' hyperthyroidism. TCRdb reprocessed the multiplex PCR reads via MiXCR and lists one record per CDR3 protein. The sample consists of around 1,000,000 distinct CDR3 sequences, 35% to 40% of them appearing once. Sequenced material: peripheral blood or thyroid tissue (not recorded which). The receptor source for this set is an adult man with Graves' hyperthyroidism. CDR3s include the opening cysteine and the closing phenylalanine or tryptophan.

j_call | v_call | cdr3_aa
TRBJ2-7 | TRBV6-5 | CASGTGLAGTYEQYF
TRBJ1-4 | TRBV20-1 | CSAGQGEKLFF
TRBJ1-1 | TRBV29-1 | CSVFRGLNTEAFF
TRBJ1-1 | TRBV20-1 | CSAFENTEAFF
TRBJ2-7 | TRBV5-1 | CASSPPGGLHEQYF
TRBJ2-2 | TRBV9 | CASSVVWQGTGELFF
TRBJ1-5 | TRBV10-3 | CASSYSGHQPQHF
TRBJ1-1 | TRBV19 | CASTQRLPNGDPGLNTEAFF
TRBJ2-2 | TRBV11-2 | CASSPTTSVTGELFF
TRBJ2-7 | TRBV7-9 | CASSSTTGAYEQYF
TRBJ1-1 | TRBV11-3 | CASSRGTALNTEAFF
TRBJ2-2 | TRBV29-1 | CSVELRQGVFTGELFF
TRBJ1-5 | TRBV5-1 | CASRLESSNQPQHF
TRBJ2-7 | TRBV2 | CASRENRGRNEQYF
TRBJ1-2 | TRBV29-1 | CSVEGQGEGYGYTF
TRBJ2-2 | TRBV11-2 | CASSWRQVIATGELFF
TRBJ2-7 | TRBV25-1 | CASSAREYEQYF
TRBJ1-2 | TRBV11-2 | CTSSAGRVSGYTF
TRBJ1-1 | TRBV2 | CASSGGGAEAFF
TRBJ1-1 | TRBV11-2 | CALREGRTEAFF
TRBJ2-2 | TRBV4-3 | CASSQARAGTGELFF
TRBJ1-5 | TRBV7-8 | CASRSGTGNGWAQPQHF
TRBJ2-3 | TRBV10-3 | CAISVSPTGDSTDTQYF
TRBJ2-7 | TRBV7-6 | CASSVSGTSGAYYEQYF
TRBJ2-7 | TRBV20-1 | CSARDIGRSYYEQYF
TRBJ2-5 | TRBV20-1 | CSARKTGSWRETQYF
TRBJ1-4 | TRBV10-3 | CASSPLGQGSVCGANEKLFF
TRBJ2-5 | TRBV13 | CASSLRLAGDETQYF
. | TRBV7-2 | CASTPRVRASGSPGSTQYF
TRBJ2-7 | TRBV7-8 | CASSQRGTPKQYF
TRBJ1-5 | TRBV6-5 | CASSEAHYQPQHF
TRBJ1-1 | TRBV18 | CASSPSQGYTEAFF
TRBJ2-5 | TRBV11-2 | CASSLDRGSEIQETQYF
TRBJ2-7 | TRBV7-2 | CASSLEAASGSYEQYF
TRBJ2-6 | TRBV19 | CASSITRVANVLTF
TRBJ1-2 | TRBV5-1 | CASSSSAGSYGYTF
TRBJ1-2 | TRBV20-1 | CSLLTGQGIGYTF
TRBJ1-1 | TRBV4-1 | CASSQEETRSEAFF
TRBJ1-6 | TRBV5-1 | CASSSTGGAYSPLHF
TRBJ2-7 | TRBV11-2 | CASSTGLAGLETYEQYF
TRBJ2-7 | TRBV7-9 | CASSLAPAFRRDYEQYF
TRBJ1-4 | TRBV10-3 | CAIGQGNEKLFF
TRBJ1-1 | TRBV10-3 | CASSPQRAGRVNTEAFF
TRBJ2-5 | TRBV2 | CASSQGLEYF
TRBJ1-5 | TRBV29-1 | CSRQGAQQPQHF
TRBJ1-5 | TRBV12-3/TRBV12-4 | CASSFSHGGSNQPQHF
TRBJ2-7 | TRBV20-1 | CSASDETVTTSYEQYF
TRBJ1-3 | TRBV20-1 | CSARVEGGDGNTIYF
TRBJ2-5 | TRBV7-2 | CASSLEASGPETQYF
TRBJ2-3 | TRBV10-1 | CATGTSGRTDTQYF
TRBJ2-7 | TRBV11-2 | CASSYGQEYEQYF
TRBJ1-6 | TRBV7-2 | CASSLALKRNSPLHF
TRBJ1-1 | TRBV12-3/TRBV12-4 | CASSYPERKAFF
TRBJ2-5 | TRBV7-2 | CASSPYSGDYRETQYF
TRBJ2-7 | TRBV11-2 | CASSLASRTGTGGYEQYF
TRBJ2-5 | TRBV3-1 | CASSQDDRGGETQYF
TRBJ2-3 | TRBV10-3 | CAISGGQVDTQYF
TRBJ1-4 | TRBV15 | CATRKDRANEKLFF
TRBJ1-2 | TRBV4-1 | CASSPDVGFSNYGYTF
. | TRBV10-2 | CASSFLRDRQPRGYEQYF